This TCR beta chain was sequenced during a study of vaccination effects on CD4 cells after COVID-19. Of note for this clone: Its matching antigen is unknown.

V lost 3 bases to trimming and J lost 4 bases, with 12 bases between them. The V gene's germline CDR1 is SNHLY and CDR2 FYNNEI. CDR3 size: 14 residues. At the end of about 10 days of culture, CD4+ T cells were isolated. Sequencing was performed with immunoSEQ multiplex PCR; in TCRdb, only in-frame clones are kept and a portion is missing. The repertoire includes 30,000 or so clones, about 60% of them detected once, and about 9.8% sits in the top ten. The sequence was obtained from a human donor who received a COVID-19 vaccine. The chain uses TRBV2 and TRBJ1-1; the D is unclear. The sequences come from CD4+ T cells from PBMCs cultured without peptide, collected before COVID-19 vaccination. CDR3 DNA sequence: TGTGCCAGCAGTGATCGCGGGGATCGCACTGAAGCTTTCTTT. Amino acids: CASSDRGDRTEAFF. Using reference TRBV2 and TRBJ1-1 for the parts outside the CDR3, the full variable domain is EPEVTQTPSHQVTQMGQEVILRCVPISNHLYFYWYRQILGQKVEFLVSFYNNEISEKSEIFDDQFSVERPDGSNFTLKIRSTKLEDSAMYFCASSDRGDRTEAFFGQGTRLTVV.